This TCR beta chain was observed in a study of regulatory T cells in long-lasting Graves disease. To make TCR beta libraries, researchers used iRepertoire HTBI primers and Arm-PCR of CDR3 regions. TCRdb reprocessed the multiplex PCR reads via MiXCR and lists one record per CDR3 protein. The repertoire holds fewer than 450,000 distinct CDR3 sequences, with 23% as singletons. Time point meaning: persistent/refractory GD, antithyroid drugs over 5 years with positive TRAb. There was RNA extracted from PBMCs, and the TCR library was made from it. An endocrinology department in Xi'an, China, supplied the patients. Findings and limits, study-wide: Persistent Graves' patients showed less TCR diversity than newly diagnosed ones.

This CDR3 comprises 10 residues. Germline CDR1 is MDHEN and CDR2 is SYDVKM. The ends were cut back, 10 bases at V and 8 bases at J, with 11 bases in the middle. This clonotype was counted at least ten times. Its antigen is not known. The TCR was taken from a female donor with Graves disease. The rearrangement joins TRBV28 to TRBJ1-2; D might be TRBD1 (5 bases). The sample consisted of peripheral blood mononuclear cells (PBMCs), taken when the disease was refractory, from a patient treated with antithyroid drugs. This CDR3 is CATSWGGYTF. The CDR3 DNA reads TGTGCCACCTCGTGGGGGGGCTACACCTTC.